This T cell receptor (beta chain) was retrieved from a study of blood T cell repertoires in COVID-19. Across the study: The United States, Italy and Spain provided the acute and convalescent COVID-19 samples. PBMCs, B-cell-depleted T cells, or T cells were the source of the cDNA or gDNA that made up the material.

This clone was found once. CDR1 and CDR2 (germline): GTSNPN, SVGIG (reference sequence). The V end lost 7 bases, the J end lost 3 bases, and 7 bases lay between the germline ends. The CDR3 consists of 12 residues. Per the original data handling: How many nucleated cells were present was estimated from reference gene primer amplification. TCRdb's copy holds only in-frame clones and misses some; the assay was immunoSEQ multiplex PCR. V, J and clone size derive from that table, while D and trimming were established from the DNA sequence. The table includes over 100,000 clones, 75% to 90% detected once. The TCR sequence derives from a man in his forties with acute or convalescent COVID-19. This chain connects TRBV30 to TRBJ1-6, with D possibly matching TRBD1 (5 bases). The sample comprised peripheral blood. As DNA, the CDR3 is TGTGCCTCTGACAGCTATAATTCACCCCTCCACTTT. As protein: CASDSYNSPLHF.